This entry features one T cell receptor (beta chain) sequence. The data originate from a study of control samples from healthy donors and cancer patients. The protocol was immunoSEQ multiplex PCR, while the TCRdb copy is restricted to in-frame clones and leaves out a portion. The table lists about 130,000 clones, roughly 92% of them singletons. Per germline, CDR1 SGHTA and CDR2 FQGNSA. V dropped 4 bases and J dropped 4 bases, with 10 bases sitting between them. There are 13 residues in the CDR3. Sequencing input: PBMCs. This rearrangement joins TRBV7-2 to TRBJ1-2, with D possibly being TRBD1 (6 bases). This clonotype was sampled from a man older than 75 with head and neck cancer. CDR3 amino acids: CASSWTEVYGYTF. The CDR3 bases are TGTGCCAGCAGCTGGACAGAAGTCTATGGCTACACCTTC. The full variable domain, its missing parts supplied by reference TRBV7-2 and TRBJ1-2, is GAGVSQSPSNKVTEKGKDVELRCDPISGHTALYWYRQSLGQGLEFLIYFQGNSAPDKSGLPSDRFSAERTGGSVSTLTIQRTQQEDSAVYLCASSWTEVYGYTFGSGTRLTVV.